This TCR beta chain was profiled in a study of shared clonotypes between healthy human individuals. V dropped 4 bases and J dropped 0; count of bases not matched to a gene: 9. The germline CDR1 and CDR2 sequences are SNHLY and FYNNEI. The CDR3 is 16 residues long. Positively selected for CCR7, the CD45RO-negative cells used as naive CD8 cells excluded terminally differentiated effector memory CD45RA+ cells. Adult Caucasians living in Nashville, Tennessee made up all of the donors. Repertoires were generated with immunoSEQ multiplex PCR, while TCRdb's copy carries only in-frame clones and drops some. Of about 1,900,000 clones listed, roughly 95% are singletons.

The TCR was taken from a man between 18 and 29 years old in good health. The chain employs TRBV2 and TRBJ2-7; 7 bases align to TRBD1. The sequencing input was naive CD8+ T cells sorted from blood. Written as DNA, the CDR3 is TGTGCCAGCAGTGTCGCCCCGGGACAGAACTCCTACGAGCAGTACTTC. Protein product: CASSVAPGQNSYEQYF.